This T cell receptor (beta chain) was profiled in a study of patients and donors after allogeneic stem cell transplantation. TCRdb recomputed calls from the RT-PCR reads with MiXCR, one row per CDR3 protein. The sample records about 200,000 distinct CDR3 sequences, less than 45% being singletons. CDR1 is SGDLS and CDR2 is YYNGEE in the germline V gene. Trimming took 0 bases from V and 2 from J, leaving 9 bases between them. CDR3 length: 15 residues. What was sequenced was blood, either unsorted or a sorted T cell fraction (not recorded which). This chain joins TRBV9 and TRBJ2-1, with a weak D call TRBD1 (6 bases). The sequence was obtained from a human donor who was either an allogeneic HSCT recipient or a stem cell or donor lymphocyte infusion donor (not recorded which). It is not recorded whose cells these are; they may come from a transplant donor. CDR3 nucleotide sequence: TGTGCCAGCAGCGTAGACGGGACAACCTACAATGAGCAGTTCTTC. Amino acid sequence: CASSVDGTTYNEQFF.